This TCR beta chain was identified in a study of T cell repertoires in cytomegalovirus infection. The study's findings and limits: CMV-specific TCR beta clonotypes restricted by HLA-C were the ones dominating the ex vivo response.

With regard to this clonotype: Its antigen remains unknown. One base away lies a much larger clone, so this may be a sequencing read error.

The CDR3 runs 17 residues. V shed 2 bases and J shed 7 bases, with 21 bases lying between them. Germline V gene lookup returns CDR1 MGHDK and CDR2 SYGVNS. TCRdb ran MiXCR on the reads and lists one entry per CDR3 protein. The sample contains about 450,000 distinct CDR3 sequences, under 40% of which appear only once. Sequenced material: PBMCs. This sequence originates from a human donor in good health (CMV status not recorded). Some clones in this sample may be carry-over from other donors' samples. The rearrangement joins TRBV25-1 to TRBJ2-1; a weak D match, TRBD1 (6 bases). The CDR3 loop reads CASSEGRGSNPGNEQFF. DNA of the CDR3: TGTGCCAGCAGTGAAGGCAGGGGCTCAAACCCAGGAAATGAGCAGTTCTTC.